The clone carrying this T cell receptor (beta chain) was detected many times. Its antigen is not identified. This sample is drawn from a study of shared clonotypes between healthy human individuals. This CDR3 spans 15 amino acids. CDR1 and CDR2 from the germline V gene are GTSNPN and SVGIG (reference sequence). Unmatched junction bases numbered 7, after V lost 3 bases and J lost 6 bases. Whole-study findings and limits: Across subsets, estimated richness was generally greater for naive than for memory populations.

Memory CD4+ cells were the fraction left after CD45RA+ naive selection. Using immunoSEQ multiplex PCR, the repertoire was profiled, and TCRdb retains in-frame clones only, with some absent. This repertoire shows some 1 million clones, about three quarters found once; its top ten account for approximately 1.5%. The gene calls are TRBV30 and TRBJ2-2; TRBD1 matches at 10 bases. This receptor was obtained from a man aged 18 to 30 in good health. The sequencing input was memory CD4+ T cells sorted from blood. Subset given: CD45RA-negative fraction. The CDR3 region is CAWSRGTGEAGELFF. The CDR3 nucleotides are TGTGCCTGGAGCAGGGGGACAGGGGAGGCCGGGGAGCTGTTTTTT.